The clone carrying this TCR beta chain turned up a few times. Its specificity is not known. Then a second PCR, running about 6 to 11 cycles, was carried out with a sample-barcoded 5' primer and a J-beta primer mix. TCRdb ran MiXCR on the 5' RACE reads and lists one entry per CDR3 protein. Among around 1.7 million distinct CDR3 sequences listed, about 28% were seen once. This entry comes from a study of blood T cells in healthy people across ages. General study results and limits: Researchers report that TCR beta diversity correlated strongly with naive T cell percentage. Per-million-T-cell TCR beta diversity fell roughly linearly with age. It was held that the diversity estimates obtained from one million T cells were underestimates. Bulk PBMC profiling left naive and antigen-experienced comparisons inconclusive.

The sample was blood. The sequence was obtained from a woman aged 30 to 39 in good health.

The CDR3 reads CAIKLAISSYEQYF. CDR3 DNA sequence: TGTGCCATCAAACTAGCAATCAGCTCCTACGAGCAGTACTTC. The chain links TRBV10-3 to TRBJ2-7, with a weak D call TRBD2 (6 bases). The CDR3 runs to 14 residues. Between the trimmed V and J ends, which lost 7 bases and 0 bases, there was a span of 13 bases. Germline CDR1 ENHRY, CDR2 SYGVKD.